A single sample is the source of the 13 T cell receptor beta chains below, sequenced in a study of blood T cell repertoires in COVID-19 (dated by TCRdb to the early 2020s). Libraries were built with the immunoSEQ multiplex PCR assay. TCRdb carries this immuneACCESS record with in-frame sequences only. Its versions omit some clonotypes, under half of them owing to an unresolved V gene in the studies checked, with the rest unexplained. This sample is represented by approximately 90,000 clones; about 88% of them were singletons. In total, the top ten clones hold around 19% of the sample. Sequencing was done on a sample of peripheral blood. All receptors come from a woman of 80 years or more with acute or convalescent COVID-19.

In its sample, this clone was seen a few times. The genes are TRBV4-1 and TRBJ1-2; a weak D match, TRBD1 (6 bases). V gave up 3 bases and J gave up 3 bases, with 14 bases separating them. Germline V gene lookup returns CDR1 MGHRA and CDR2 YSYEKL. CDR3 size: 15 residues. CDR3 in DNA: TGCGCCAGCAGCCACCCAGACAGGAAGGACTATGGCTACACCTTC. Translated: CASSHPDRKDYGYTF.

J is TRBJ2-7 and V is TRBV5-1, with D possibly being TRBD1 (6 bases). V was cut by 3 bases and J by 4 bases, with 11 bases left in between. CDR3 length: 13 residues. CDR1 is SGHRS and CDR2 is YFSETQ in the germline V gene. CDR3 loop: CASSSPQGYEQYF. The CDR3 nucleotides read TGCGCCAGCAGCTCCCCACAGGGATACGAGCAGTACTTC.

A word on this clone: The junction does not match germline at one end; this may be a read error. This chain uses TRBV5-4 with TRBJ2-7, with 8 bases lining up with TRBD2. The germline V gene has CDR1 SGHNT and CDR2 YYREEE (reference sequence). This CDR3 spans 13 amino acids. CDR3 sequence reads: CASRPAGSGGPRF. The CDR3 DNA reads as TGTGCCAGCAGACCAGCCGGATCGGGGGGGCCACGGTTC.

The chain links TRBV6-5 to TRBJ1-2, with D possibly matching TRBD1 (6 bases). Trimming stripped 8 bases from V and 6 bases from J, with 13 bases between. The germline CDR1 and CDR2 sequences are MNHEY and SVGAGI. The length of the CDR3 is 12 residues. The CDR3 here is CASLAQGNGYTF. CDR3 DNA sequence: TGTGCCAGCTTAGCACAGGGCAATGGCTACACCTTC.

The chain joins TRBV30 to TRBJ1-6, with 9 bases matching TRBD1. The length of the CDR3 is 15 residues. V was pared by 1 base and J by 4 bases, with 2 bases of the junction left unmatched. The germline V gene encodes CDR1 GTSNPN and CDR2 SVGIG (reference sequence). CDR3 coding DNA: TGTGCCTGGAGTGGGGGACAGGGTTATAATTCACCCCTCCACTTT. Protein: CAWSGGQGYNSPLHF.

The chain has TRBV5-4 and TRBJ2-5; 7 bases match TRBD1. The CDR3 loop spans 15 amino acids. Germline CDR1 reads SGHNT; CDR2 reads YYREEE (reference sequence). V shed 4 bases and J 4 bases; nucleotides not matched to a gene: 10. CDR3 amino acids: CASSTTTGPTETQYF. The CDR3 region has the DNA TGTGCCAGCAGCACCACGACAGGGCCCACAGAGACCCAGTACTTC.

The chain carries TRBV5-1 and TRBJ2-7; possibly TRBD2 for D (6 bases). Deletions cut 0 bases from V and 4 bases from J, with 14 bases between. This CDR3 spans 15 amino acids. The germline CDR1 and CDR2 sequences are SGHRS and YFSETQ. The chain's CDR3 is CASSLAAGNGYEQYF. The CDR3 DNA reads as TGCGCCAGCAGCTTGGCCGCGGGAAACGGGTACGAGCAGTACTTC. The full variable domain, its missing parts supplied by reference TRBV5-1 and TRBJ2-7, is KAGVTQTPRYLIKTRGQQVTLSCSPISGHRSVSWYQQTPGQGLQFLFEYFSETQRNKGNFPGRFSGRQFSNSRSEMNVSTLELGDSALYLCASSLAAGNGYEQYFGPGTRLTVT.

The chain employs TRBV11-3 and TRBJ2-7, with TRBD1 identical over 7 bases. The V gene's germline CDR1 is SGHNT and CDR2 YENEEA. Losses at the gene ends were 5 bases for V and 6 bases for J; bases not matched to a gene: 7. The CDR3 is made up of 13 amino acids. As DNA, the CDR3 is TGTGCCAGCAGCCCCGAGGGGGCGGGCGAGCAGTACTTC. As protein: CASSPEGAGEQYF. Complete variable domain (other parts from reference TRBV11-3 and TRBJ2-7): EAGVVQSPRYKIIEKKQPVAFWCNPISGHNTLYWYLQNLGQGPELLIRYENEEAVDDSQLPKDRFSAERLKGVDSTLKIQPAELGDSAVYLCASSPEGAGEQYFGPGTRLTVT.

This clone was seen only a few times. This chain joins TRBV9 and TRBJ2-7; 10 nucleotides line up with TRBD2. Germline lookup yields CDR1 SGDLS and CDR2 YYNGEE. J was trimmed by 0 bases and V by 4 bases; bases with no gene match: 4. There are 15 residues in the CDR3. The CDR3: CASSSSGGSSYEQYF. The CDR3 bases are TGTGCCAGCAGCTCTAGCGGGGGTTCCTCCTACGAGCAGTACTTC.

The chain employs TRBV5-1 and TRBJ1-3; D ambiguous. Germline CDR1 reads SGHRS; CDR2 reads YFSETQ. This CDR3 contains 16 residues. V dropped 4 bases and J dropped 0 bases, with 14 bases sitting between them. This chain's CDR3 is CASSPMNEASGNTIYF. CDR3 bases: TGCGCCAGCAGCCCTATGAACGAGGCCTCTGGAAACACCATATATTTT.

The rearrangement joins TRBV24-1 to TRBJ1-2; the D is unclear. This CDR3 has 17 residues. The germline CDR1 and CDR2 sequences are KGHDR and SFDVKD. V lost 3 bases and J 2 bases, leaving 18 bases between the germline ends. CDR3 nucleotide sequence: TGTGCCACCAGTGATCCTGCGGCGCAGTCAATCAACTATGGCTACACCTTC. This translates into CATSDPAAQSINYGYTF.

This clone has just one count. Written as DNA, the CDR3 is TGTGCCAGCAGTCCTGGGACAGGGGGTCTGGCTGAAGCTTTCTTT. Protein sequence: CASSPGTGGLAEAFF. The rearrangement uses TRBV6-5 and TRBJ1-1; TRBD1 agrees at 11 bases. This CDR3 is built from 15 residues. V gave up 5 bases and J gave up 6 bases; unmatched junction bases: 8. CDR1 is MNHEY, CDR2 SVGAGI, per germline.

This sequence joins TRBV5-1 and TRBJ2-5; 7 positions agree with TRBD2. The CDR3 runs to 15 residues. Germline V lookup: CDR1 SGHRS, CDR2 YFSETQ. V lost 4 bases to trimming and J lost 4 bases; unmatched junction nucleotides: 10. CDR3: CASSLGEGRSETQYF. DNA for the CDR3: TGCGCCAGCAGCCTCGGGGAGGGACGGTCAGAGACCCAGTACTTC.